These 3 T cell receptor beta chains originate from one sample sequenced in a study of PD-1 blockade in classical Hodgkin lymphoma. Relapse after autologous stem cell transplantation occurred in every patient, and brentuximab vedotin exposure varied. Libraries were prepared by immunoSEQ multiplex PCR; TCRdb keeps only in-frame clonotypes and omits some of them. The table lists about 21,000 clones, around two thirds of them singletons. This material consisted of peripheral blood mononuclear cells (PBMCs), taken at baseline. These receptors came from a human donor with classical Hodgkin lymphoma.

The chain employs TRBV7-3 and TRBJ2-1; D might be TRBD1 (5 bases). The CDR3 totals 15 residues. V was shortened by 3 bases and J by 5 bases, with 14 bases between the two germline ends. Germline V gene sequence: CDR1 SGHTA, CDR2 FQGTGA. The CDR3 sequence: CASSFTRVWHNEQFF. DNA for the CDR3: TGTGCCAGCAGCTTTACCAGGGTTTGGCACAATGAGCAGTTCTTC.

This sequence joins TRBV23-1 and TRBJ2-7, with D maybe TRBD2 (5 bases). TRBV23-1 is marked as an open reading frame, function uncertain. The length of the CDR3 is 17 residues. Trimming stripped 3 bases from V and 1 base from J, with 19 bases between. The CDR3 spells CASSHRTSGLGSYEQYF. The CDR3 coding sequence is TGCGCCAGCAGTCACAGAACTAGTGGGCTCGGGTCCTACGAGCAGTACTTC.

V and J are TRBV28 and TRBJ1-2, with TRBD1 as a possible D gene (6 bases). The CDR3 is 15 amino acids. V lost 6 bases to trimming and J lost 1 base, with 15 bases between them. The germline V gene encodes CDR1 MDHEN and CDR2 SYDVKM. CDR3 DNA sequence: TGTGCCAGCAGCCCTCCAGGACAGCTTAACTATGGCTACACCTTC. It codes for CASSPPGQLNYGYTF.